Below, 21 T cell receptor beta chains from the same sample are listed, as sequenced in a study of beta chain features in type 1 diabetes. Whole-study results and caveats: All four CD4+ subsets from Type 1 diabetes patients carried moderately but significantly shorter TCRB CDR3s.

The entirety of the isolated RNA underwent reverse transcription, so expressed TCRB transcripts were sequenced. Assay: immunoSEQ multiplex PCR; the TCRdb copy retains only in-frame clones and omits some. In the table there are under 150,000 clones, around 8.8% of which are singletons. Their cognate antigens are unknown. Sequenced material: central memory CD4+ T cells from blood. Source of these receptors: a man younger than 40 with type 1 diabetes.

This chain links TRBV7-2 with TRBJ2-2, with D possibly TRBD2 on 5 matching bases. The CDR3 has 15 residues. Germline V gives CDR1 SGHTA, CDR2 FQGNSA. V gave up 5 bases and J gave up 4 bases, with 14 bases separating them. The CDR3 here is CASSRSRLFTGELFF. In DNA form, the CDR3 reads TGTGCCAGCAGCCGAAGCAGACTATTCACCGGGGAGCTGTTTTTT.

The rearrangement uses TRBV5-6 and TRBJ2-2, with 9 bases fitting TRBD2. The CDR3 is made up of 14 amino acids. The V and J ends lost 5 bases and 3 bases, in that order; junction bases with no gene match: 2. The V gene's germline CDR1 is SGHDT and CDR2 YYEEEE. CDR3 DNA: TGTGCCAGCAGAGCGGGGGGCGACACCGGGGAGCTGTTTTTT. It is translated as CASRAGGDTGELFF.

The V call is TRBV5-4, the J call TRBJ1-6; TRBD1 might be the D (5 bases). In germline, CDR1 is SGHNT, CDR2 YYREEE (reference sequence). There are 16 residues in the CDR3. Trimming took 3 bases from V and 7 from J, leaving 17 bases between them. CDR3 sequence reads: CASSSSWGAGNSPLHF. In DNA, the CDR3 is TGTGCCAGCAGCTCGAGCTGGGGCGCAGGGAATTCACCCCTCCACTTT. Complete variable domain (other parts from reference TRBV5-4 and TRBJ1-6): ETGVTQSPTHLIKTRGQQVTLRCSSQSGHNTVSWYQQALGQGPQFIFQYYREEENGRGNFPPRFSGLQFPNYSSELNVNALELDDSALYLCASSSSWGAGNSPLHFGNGTRLTVT.

The CDR3 spells CASTGTSGDTDTQYF. In DNA, the CDR3 is TGTGCCAGCACCGGGACTAGCGGGGACACAGATACGCAGTATTTT. The chain is built from TRBV27 and TRBJ2-3, with 13 bases aligning to TRBD2. This CDR3 region has 15 residues. The V segment lost 7 bases and the J segment 2 bases; nucleotides outside the gene matches: 3. Germline loops: CDR1 MNHEY, CDR2 SMNVEV (reference sequence).

This clone appeared many times. Within the sample, other DNA sequences also encode this same CDR3. The gene calls are TRBV5-6 and TRBJ2-5, with 10 bases aligning to TRBD2. Germline loops: CDR1 SGHDT, CDR2 YYEEEE. This CDR3 is 13 amino acids long. The V and J ends lost 2 bases and 5 bases, in that order; junction bases with no gene match: 0. The DNA for the CDR3 is TGTGCCAGCAGCTTAGCGGGAGGGGAGACCCAGTACTTC. Translation: CASSLAGGETQYF.

V and J are TRBV4-3 and TRBJ1-2; no reliable D call. Germline V gives CDR1 LGHNA, CDR2 YSLEER. Deletions cut 3 bases from V and 6 bases from J, with 14 bases between. CDR3 length equals 14 residues. The CDR3: CASSQEPAHHGYTF. For the CDR3, the DNA is TGCGCCAGCAGCCAGGAGCCCGCACACCATGGCTACACCTTC.

This rearrangement joins TRBV7-9 to TRBJ1-5; the D is unclear. CDR1 and CDR2 from the germline V gene are SEHNR and FQNEAQ (reference sequence). The CDR3 sequence is 13 residues long. Trimming stripped 8 bases from V and 2 bases from J, with 10 bases between. The CDR3 protein is CASCRDGNQPQHF. The CDR3 DNA reads as TGTGCCAGCTGCCGGGATGGCAATCAGCCCCAGCATTTT. The full variable domain, with the rest looked up from reference TRBV7-9 and TRBJ1-5, is DTGVSQNPRHKITKRGQNVTFRCDPISEHNRLYWYRQTLGQGPEFLTYFQNEAQLEKSRLLSDRFSAERPKGSFSTLEIQRTEQGDSAMYLCASCRDGNQPQHFGDGTRLSIL.

This clone turned up a few times. The chain joins TRBV28 to TRBJ1-4; D gene uncertain. The germline gives CDR1 MDHEN, CDR2 SYDVKM. The CDR3 consists of 14 residues. The V end was cut by 3 bases, the J end by 7 bases, with 12 bases between. The CDR3 region has the DNA TGTGCCAGCAGTTTGAGGGAATCTGCTGAAAAACTGTTTTTT. As protein: CASSLRESAEKLFF.

The chain has TRBV30 and TRBJ2-1; 12 positions match TRBD2. J gave up 7 bases and V 7 bases, and 8 bases lay outside the gene matches. This CDR3 is 14 amino acids long. Germline V gives CDR1 GTSNPN, CDR2 SVGIG (reference sequence). CDR3 sequence reads: CASRLAGAGNEQFF. The CDR3 nucleotides read TGTGCCTCAAGACTAGCGGGGGCCGGTAATGAGCAGTTCTTC.

This clone was counted between two and nine times. The gene calls are TRBV5-6 and TRBJ2-2; the D is unclear. The CDR3 runs 14 residues. The ends were cut back, 0 bases at V and 9 bases at J, with 12 bases in the middle. The germline V gene encodes CDR1 SGHDT and CDR2 YYEEEE. CDR3 loop: CASSLGLGQRELFF. The CDR3 DNA follows: TGTGCCAGCAGCTTGGGACTTGGCCAGCGGGAGCTGTTTTTT. Complete variable domain (other parts from reference TRBV5-6 and TRBJ2-2): DAGVTQSPTHLIKTRGQQVTLRCSPKSGHDTVSWYQQALGQGPQFIFQYYEEEERQRGNFPDRFSGHQFPNYSSELNVNALLLGDSALYLCASSLGLGQRELFFGEGSRLTVL.

The V call is TRBV27, the J call TRBJ1-1, with TRBD1 matching 7 bases. The length of the CDR3 is 14 residues. V was pared by 3 bases and J by 7 bases, with 8 bases of the junction left unmatched. In germline, CDR1 is MNHEY, CDR2 SMNVEV (reference sequence). The CDR3 region is CASSFLTGPNEAFF. CDR3 DNA sequence: TGTGCCAGCAGTTTCTTGACAGGGCCAAATGAAGCTTTCTTT.

This clone was observed a few times. The chain couples TRBV13 to TRBJ2-2, with 10 bases lining up with TRBD1. The CDR3 is 15 amino acids. CDR1 is PRHDT and CDR2 is FYEKMQ in the germline V gene (reference sequence). Unmatched junction bases numbered 5, after V lost 6 bases and J lost 4 bases. The DNA of the CDR3 is TGTGCCAGCAGGGCCTGGACAGGGGGCACCGGGGAGCTGTTTTTT. Translating it yields CASRAWTGGTGELFF.

This clone has more than one count but fewer than ten. This rearrangement joins TRBV28 to TRBJ2-2; D remains unclear. CDR3 length equals 12 residues. Trimming took 7 bases from V and 6 from J, leaving 9 bases between them. The germline CDR1 and CDR2 sequences are MDHEN and SYDVKM. This chain's CDR3 is CASNRQAGELFF. Here the CDR3 DNA reads TGTGCCAGCAACCGTCAGGCCGGGGAGCTGTTTTTT.

This clone was observed a handful of times. The chain carries TRBV29-1 and TRBJ1-4; no clear D gene. The CDR3 spans 14 residues. Germline CDR1 SQVTM, CDR2 ANQGSEA. Trimming shortened V by 6 bases and J by 8 bases, and 19 bases separated the two germline ends. The CDR3 loop reads CSVLAEGRGEKLFF. The CDR3 DNA is TGCAGCGTCCTGGCCGAGGGTCGGGGAGAAAAACTGTTTTTT.

There are a few counts of this clone. Written as DNA, the CDR3 is TGTGCCAGCAGCATTCAGAACACCGGGGAGCTGTTTTTT. The encoded protein is CASSIQNTGELFF. The chain has TRBV11-1 and TRBJ2-2, with no clear D. Germline V gives CDR1 SGHAT, CDR2 FQDESV (reference sequence). Trimming pared 5 bases from V and 1 base from J, leaving 5 bases between. The CDR3 contains 13 residues.

This clone came up many times. J is TRBJ1-1 and V is TRBV2, with D maybe TRBD1 (5 bases). Germline V gene lookup returns CDR1 SNHLY and CDR2 FYNNEI. The V gene lost 2 bases and the J gene lost 7 bases, with 11 bases spanning the gap. CDR3 length equals 13 residues. CDR3 sequence: CASSETGAGEAFF. The DNA of the CDR3 is TGTGCCAGCAGTGAAACAGGAGCGGGTGAAGCTTTCTTT.

This clone was counted between two and nine times. CDR3 in amino acids: CASSSRLGEAFF. The CDR3 nucleotides are TGTGCCAGCAGCTCTAGATTGGGTGAAGCTTTCTTT. The gene calls are TRBV7-9 and TRBJ1-1; D uncertain. Per the germline V gene, CDR1 is SEHNR and CDR2 is FQNEAQ (reference sequence). Trimming took 4 bases from V and 7 from J, leaving 10 bases between them. The CDR3 loop spans 12 amino acids.

This clone was picked up a small number of times. The rearrangement joins TRBV5-1 to TRBJ2-7; 7 nucleotides align to TRBD2. J was trimmed by 0 bases and V by 0 bases; bases with no gene match: 6. CDR1 and CDR2 from the germline V gene are SGHRS and YFSETQ. The CDR3 runs to 16 residues. CDR3 sequence (DNA): TGCGCCAGCAGCTTGGCGGGTAGCGGGTACTCCTACGAGCAGTACTTC. This codes for CASSLAGSGYSYEQYF.

The chain links TRBV4-2 to TRBJ2-1; 12 nucleotides agree with TRBD2. The germline CDR1 and CDR2 sequences are LGHNA and YNFKEQ. J gave up 6 bases and V 1 base, and 4 bases lay outside the gene matches. The CDR3 has 16 amino acids. CDR3 DNA sequence: TGTGCCAGCAGCCAAGCTTGGACTAGCGGGGTCAATGAGCAGTTCTTC. Translating it yields CASSQAWTSGVNEQFF.

CDR3 sequence (DNA): TGTGCCAGCACCCCGGGACAGGGGGTCTACGAGCAGTACTTC. Its protein is CASTPGQGVYEQYF. The chain is built from TRBV9 and TRBJ2-5; 11 bases fit TRBD1. The end of the DNA is better explained by TRBJ2-7, so the J call may be wrong. The germline V gene has CDR1 SGDLS and CDR2 YYNGEE. The CDR3 runs to 14 residues.

The gene calls are TRBV18 and TRBJ2-3; a possible D gene is TRBD2 (5 bases). The CDR3 is made up of 16 amino acids. CDR1 is KGHSH, CDR2 LQKENI, per germline. Between the trimmed V and J ends, which lost 0 bases and 5 bases, there was a span of 15 bases. In nucleotides, the CDR3 is TGTGCCAGCTCACCACCGCGGTTCACCGAGGGAGATACGCAGTATTTT. Its protein is CASSPPRFTEGDTQYF.